Listed below are T cell receptor beta chains from one sample, sequenced in a study of T cell changes during pregnancy in multiple sclerosis. Measured with immunoSEQ multiplex PCR; TCRdb has only the in-frame clones, and not every one. The sample yields around 30,000 clones, 90% seen once. The sample was CD4+ T cells from peripheral blood mononuclear cells, taken in the third trimester of pregnancy. The origin of the receptors is a female donor in good health, enrolled as a control in a pregnancy study. CDR3s include the opening cysteine and the closing phenylalanine or tryptophan. Fields, in order: D gene, V gene, J gene, clone size, CDR3 DNA, CDR3 protein. A D gene is named only where the DNA matches it firmly. Clone size is stated in some rows and not others, as once, few, many or a class when expanded.

d_call: TRBD1; v_call: TRBV30; j_call: TRBJ2-3; clone_size: -; cdr3_nt: TGTGCCTGGAGCAAGCAGGGGGCTGCAGATACGCAGTATTTT; cdr3_aa: CAWSKQGAADTQYF
d_call: TRBD1; v_call: TRBV6-5; j_call: TRBJ1-4; clone_size: -; cdr3_nt: TGTGCCAGCAGTGGCGAGGTGTCAGGGGGAGGAAAACTGTTTTTT; cdr3_aa: CASSGEVSGGGKLFF
d_call: -; v_call: TRBV12-5; j_call: TRBJ1-5; clone_size: once; cdr3_nt: TGTGCTAGTGGCCCAGTCAGTTATAGCAATCAGCCCCAGCATTTT; cdr3_aa: CASGPVSYSNQPQHF
d_call: TRBD2; v_call: TRBV19; j_call: TRBJ2-5; clone_size: -; cdr3_nt: TGTGCCAGTAGTAGGAGCGGGAGGACATCCCAAGAGACCCAGTACTTC; cdr3_aa: CASSRSGRTSQETQYF
d_call: -; v_call: TRBV7-9; j_call: TRBJ1-3; clone_size: -; cdr3_nt: TGTGCCAGCATCGACAGGACCTCTGGAAACACCATATATTTT; cdr3_aa: CASIDRTSGNTIYF
d_call: TRBD1; v_call: TRBV5-1; j_call: TRBJ2-5; clone_size: -; cdr3_nt: TGCGCCAGCAGCTCCGGACAGGGCCAAGAGACCCAGTACTTC; cdr3_aa: CASSSGQGQETQYF
d_call: TRBD1; v_call: TRBV9; j_call: TRBJ1-2; clone_size: few; cdr3_nt: TGTGCCAGCAGCGTAGTAAGGACAGGGGGAAGCTATGGCTACACCTTC; cdr3_aa: CASSVVRTGGSYGYTF
d_call: -; v_call: TRBV5-5; j_call: TRBJ2-6; clone_size: -; cdr3_nt: TGTGCCAGCAGCTTGTCAGGTACGGGGGCCAACGTCCTGACTTTC; cdr3_aa: CASSLSGTGANVLTF
d_call: -; v_call: TRBV5-6; j_call: TRBJ1-4; clone_size: -; cdr3_nt: TGTGCCAGCAGCTTCAGAAATGAAAAACTGTTTTTT; cdr3_aa: CASSFRNEKLFF
d_call: -; v_call: TRBV5-1; j_call: TRBJ2-5; clone_size: -; cdr3_nt: TGCGCCAGCAGCTTGGTCGGACAGCCCACTGAGACCCAGTACTTC; cdr3_aa: CASSLVGQPTETQYF
d_call: -; v_call: TRBV5-5; j_call: TRBJ1-5; clone_size: -; cdr3_nt: TGTGCCAGCAGCTTCGGCGGGGGAGTAGGTGGCAATCAGCCCCAGCATTTT; cdr3_aa: CASSFGGGVGGNQPQHF
d_call: TRBD2; v_call: TRBV4-3; j_call: TRBJ2-7; clone_size: -; cdr3_nt: TGCGCCAGCAGCCAAGATACAGCGGGGGGCTCATTTTCCTACGAGCAGTACTTC; cdr3_aa: CASSQDTAGGSFSYEQYF
d_call: TRBD2; v_call: TRBV7-2; j_call: TRBJ2-3; clone_size: -; cdr3_nt: TGTGCCAGCAGCACTGGACTAGCGGGAGCAGGAGATACGCAGTATTTT; cdr3_aa: CASSTGLAGAGDTQYF
d_call: -; v_call: TRBV27; j_call: TRBJ2-3; clone_size: -; cdr3_nt: TGTGCCAGCAGTTCTGCGAGCACAGATACGCAGTATTTT; cdr3_aa: CASSSASTDTQYF
d_call: TRBD2; v_call: TRBV7-2; j_call: TRBJ2-7; clone_size: -; cdr3_nt: TGTGCCAGCAGCTTGGTAGCGGGGGGGGTCTACGAGCAGTACTTC; cdr3_aa: CASSLVAGGVYEQYF
d_call: -; v_call: TRBV18; j_call: TRBJ1-1; clone_size: -; cdr3_nt: TGTGCCAGCTCACCACCGGTTCTTCAGGGCACCGAAGCTTTCTTT; cdr3_aa: CASSPPVLQGTEAFF
d_call: -; v_call: TRBV19; j_call: TRBJ2-7; clone_size: -; cdr3_nt: TGTGCCAGTAGTATAGGGGCGGGTTACGAGCAGTACTTC; cdr3_aa: CASSIGAGYEQYF
d_call: TRBD1; v_call: TRBV5-1; j_call: TRBJ1-2; clone_size: -; cdr3_nt: TGCGCCAGCAGCCCGGACAGGGACTATGGCTACACCTTC; cdr3_aa: CASSPDRDYGYTF
d_call: -; v_call: TRBV2; j_call: TRBJ2-7; clone_size: -; cdr3_nt: TGTGCCAGCAGTGTTCGGGGAGGGGGCTACGAGCAGTACTTC; cdr3_aa: CASSVRGGGYEQYF
d_call: -; v_call: TRBV27; j_call: TRBJ1-1; clone_size: -; cdr3_nt: TGTGCCAGCAGTTCACGTTCGGACAGTTTGACTGAAGCTTTCTTT; cdr3_aa: CASSSRSDSLTEAFF
d_call: -; v_call: TRBV11-1; j_call: TRBJ1-1; clone_size: once; cdr3_nt: TGTGCCAGCAGCAGTAGAACCCCAGGGGTTGATGCTGAAGCTTTCTTT; cdr3_aa: CASSSRTPGVDAEAFF
d_call: TRBD1; v_call: TRBV5-6; j_call: TRBJ1-2; clone_size: few; cdr3_nt: TGTGCCAGCAGCTTGGCCGGGGAAGGACAGGAGGGCGACTATGGCTACACCTTC; cdr3_aa: CASSLAGEGQEGDYGYTF
d_call: TRBD2; v_call: TRBV5-1; j_call: TRBJ2-7; clone_size: once; cdr3_nt: TGCGCCAGCAGCTACTATATCGGGACTACCTCTGGGGAGCAGTACTTC; cdr3_aa: CASSYYIGTTSGEQYF
d_call: -; v_call: TRBV6-6; j_call: TRBJ2-3; clone_size: -; cdr3_nt: TGTGCCAGCAGTTACGGACTAAAGATCACAGATACGCAGTATTTT; cdr3_aa: CASSYGLKITDTQYF
d_call: -; v_call: TRBV7-9; j_call: TRBJ2-5; clone_size: once; cdr3_nt: TGTGCCAGCAGCTTAGCGCGGGGAGGCCTAGGGGCAATGGAGACCCAGTACTTC; cdr3_aa: CASSLARGGLGAMETQYF
d_call: TRBD2; v_call: TRBV9; j_call: TRBJ2-3; clone_size: few; cdr3_nt: TGTGCCAGCAGCACTACACTAGCGCTTTTCACAGATACGCAGTATTTT; cdr3_aa: CASSTTLALFTDTQYF
d_call: -; v_call: TRBV6-6; j_call: TRBJ2-5; clone_size: -; cdr3_nt: TGTGCCAGCAGTTACCGCGGCCAAGAGACCCAGTACTTC; cdr3_aa: CASSYRGQETQYF
d_call: -; v_call: TRBV2; j_call: TRBJ1-2; clone_size: -; cdr3_nt: TGTGCCAGCACCTTGGACACCTTTAACTATGGCTACACCTTC; cdr3_aa: CASTLDTFNYGYTF
d_call: TRBD1; v_call: TRBV6-5; j_call: TRBJ1-2; clone_size: -; cdr3_nt: TGTGCCAGCAGACCGATCGGACAGGGGGGCGGCTACACCTTC; cdr3_aa: CASRPIGQGGGYTF
d_call: TRBD1; v_call: TRBV7-8; j_call: TRBJ2-5; clone_size: -; cdr3_nt: TGTGCCAGCAGCCCCACAGGGGGGGAGACCCAGTACTTC; cdr3_aa: CASSPTGGETQYF
d_call: TRBD2; v_call: TRBV11-3; j_call: TRBJ2-7; clone_size: -; cdr3_nt: TGTGCCAGCAGCTCTAAATCCTCTAGCGGTTACTACGAGCAGTACTTC; cdr3_aa: CASSSKSSSGYYEQYF
d_call: TRBD1; v_call: TRBV5-1; j_call: TRBJ1-1; clone_size: -; cdr3_nt: TGCGCCAGCAGTTCACAGGGGCCGCGAACTGAAGCTTTCTTT; cdr3_aa: CASSSQGPRTEAFF
d_call: TRBD1; v_call: TRBV4-1; j_call: TRBJ2-2; clone_size: -; cdr3_nt: TGCGCCAGCAGCCATACAGGGGGGTACACCGGGGAGCTGTTTTTT; cdr3_aa: CASSHTGGYTGELFF
d_call: TRBD1; v_call: TRBV29-1; j_call: TRBJ2-7; clone_size: -; cdr3_nt: TGCAGCGTCGAGGAGACAGGGGGGTACGAGCAGTACTTC; cdr3_aa: CSVEETGGYEQYF
d_call: -; v_call: TRBV29-1; j_call: TRBJ1-1; clone_size: -; cdr3_nt: TGCAGCGTGCGCGGGGATAAGGGGAGCACTGAAGCTTTCTTT; cdr3_aa: CSVRGDKGSTEAFF
d_call: TRBD1; v_call: TRBV19; j_call: TRBJ1-2; clone_size: -; cdr3_nt: TGTGCCAGTAGTACCTACAGGGGGAGCCCTAACTATGGCTACACCTTC; cdr3_aa: CASSTYRGSPNYGYTF
d_call: TRBD2; v_call: TRBV27; j_call: TRBJ2-1; clone_size: -; cdr3_nt: TGTGCCAGCATGAACCTTCGCGCGGGAGGGCGCAATGAGCAGTTCTTC; cdr3_aa: CASMNLRAGGRNEQFF
d_call: -; v_call: TRBV11-2; j_call: TRBJ1-3; clone_size: once; cdr3_nt: TGTGCCAGCAGCCAGCTAGACCGAAACTCTGGAAACACCATATATTTT; cdr3_aa: CASSQLDRNSGNTIYF
d_call: TRBD1; v_call: TRBV11-3; j_call: TRBJ2-7; clone_size: -; cdr3_nt: TGTGCCAGCCGCGGGGACAGGTCTCACGAGCAGTACTTC; cdr3_aa: CASRGDRSHEQYF
d_call: -; v_call: TRBV28; j_call: TRBJ1-1; clone_size: once; cdr3_nt: TGTGCCAGCAGTGGAAGGAGGGTATGGAACACTGAAGCTTTCTTT; cdr3_aa: CASSGRRVWNTEAFF